The rows below give T cell receptor beta chains drawn from one sample of a study of OX40 agonist ivuxolimab in advanced cancers. The assay was immunoSEQ multiplex PCR, and TCRdb's table has in-frame clones only and misses some. Of about 70,000 clones detected, approximately 90% appear once; the ten largest clones hold 4.8%. This material consisted of CD4+ or CD8+ T cells sorted from blood, taken in a trial of the OX40 agonist ivuxolimab. These receptors were obtained from an adult with an advanced solid tumor such as melanoma, head and neck, liver or kidney cancer. Both conserved end residues are part of each CDR3. Fields, in order: J gene, D gene, clone size, V gene, CDR3 DNA, CDR3 protein. The D gene is left open where the match is weak. Clone size is not always given. Where it is, it says once, few, many or a class for expanded clones.

TRBJ2-1 - - TRBV9 TGTGCCAGCAGCCCCCAGCAAAATGAGCAGTTCTTC CASSPQQNEQFF
TRBJ1-1 - - TRBV5-1 TGCGCCAGCAGCTGGGGTGTGAACACTGAAGCTTTCTTT CASSWGVNTEAFF
TRBJ2-7 - few TRBV20-1 TGCAGTGCTAGACCCTCTAACGAGCAGTACTTC CSARPSNEQYF
TRBJ1-3 - - TRBV28 TGTGCCAGCCCCAGTGACACTGGAAACACCATATATTTT CASPSDTGNTIYF
TRBJ2-7 - once TRBV11-3 TGTGCCAGCAGCCTGAGACTGGATAGAGGACCCTACGAGCAGTACTTC CASSLRLDRGPYEQYF
TRBJ2-7 - - TRBV7-9 TGTGCCAGCAGATTCAATAGCTACGAGCAGTACTTC CASRFNSYEQYF
TRBJ1-5 - - TRBV2 TGTGCCAGCTCCTGGGGGTTGAGCAATCAGCCCCAGCATTTT CASSWGLSNQPQHF
TRBJ1-4 - - TRBV5-1 TGCGCCAGCAGCTTGACCCGTGGAAACGTGCGGGGAAATGAAAAACTGTTTTTT CASSLTRGNVRGNEKLFF
TRBJ2-1 - - TRBV5-4 TGTGCCAGCAGCATGACTAGCTACAATGAGCAGTTCTTC CASSMTSYNEQFF
TRBJ1-1 - - TRBV7-2 TGTGCCAGCAGCTCCCCAGGGCAGGCTCGGTTAAGTGGCGCTTTCTTT CASSSPGQARLSGAFF
TRBJ1-5 TRBD1 - TRBV7-9 TGTGCCAGCAGCTCAGCGGACAGGGCACCCCTCAGTCAGCCCCAGCATTTT CASSSADRAPLSQPQHF
TRBJ1-5 - - TRBV18 TGTGCCAGCTCACCGGGAGGGGGAGGTAATCAGCCCCAGCATTTT CASSPGGGGNQPQHF